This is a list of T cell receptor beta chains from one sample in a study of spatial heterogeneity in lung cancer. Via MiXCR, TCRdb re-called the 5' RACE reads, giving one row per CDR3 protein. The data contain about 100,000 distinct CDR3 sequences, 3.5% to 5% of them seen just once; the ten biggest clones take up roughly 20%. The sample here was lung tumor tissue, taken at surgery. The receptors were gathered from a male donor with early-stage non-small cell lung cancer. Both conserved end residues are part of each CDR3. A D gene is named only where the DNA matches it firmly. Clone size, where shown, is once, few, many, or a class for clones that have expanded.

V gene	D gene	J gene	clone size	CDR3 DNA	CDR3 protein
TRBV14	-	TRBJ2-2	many	TGTGCCAGCAGTCCTCGGACAGAGACGAACACCGGGGAGCTGTTTTTT	CASSPRTETNTGELFF
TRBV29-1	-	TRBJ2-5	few	TGCAGCGTTGACCCCCCCGGGGGCCAAGAGACCCAGTACTTC	CSVDPPGGQETQYF
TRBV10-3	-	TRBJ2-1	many	TGTGCCATCAGGAACAGCTATGAGCAGTTCTTC	CAIRNSYEQFF
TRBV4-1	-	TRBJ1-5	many	TGCGCCAGCAGCCAAGTCTCGGGTAGGGCAGTACGGCAGCCCCAGCATTTT	CASSQVSGRAVRQPQHF
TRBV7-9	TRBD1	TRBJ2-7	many	TGTGCCAGCAGCTGGACAGGGGGCTGGTACGAGCAGTACTTC	CASSWTGGWYEQYF
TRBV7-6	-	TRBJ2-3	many	TGTGCCAGCAGTCCCTATCCGGGAGAGGATACGCAGTATTTT	CASSPYPGEDTQYF
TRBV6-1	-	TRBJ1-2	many	TGTGCCAGCAGGACTGAATCTTCGGGCTCTAGCTACACCTTC	CASRTESSGSSYTF
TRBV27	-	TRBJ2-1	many	TGTGCCAGCAGTTTATACAATGAGCAGTTCTTC	CASSLYNEQFF
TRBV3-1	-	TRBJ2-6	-	TGTGCCAGCACCAAAGACAGGGGGGCCAACGTCCTGACTTTC	CASTKDRGANVLTF
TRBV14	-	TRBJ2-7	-	TGTGCCAGCAGCCAAGGGCCTGGGTTCTCCTACGAGCAGTACTTC	CASSQGPGFSYEQYF
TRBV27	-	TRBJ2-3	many	TGTGCCAGCAGTCCCCGACTAGTGAGTACGCAGTATTTT	CASSPRLVSTQYF
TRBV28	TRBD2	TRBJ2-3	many	TGTGCCAGCAGCGCTCCGGGACTAGGCACAGATACGCAGTATTTT	CASSAPGLGTDTQYF
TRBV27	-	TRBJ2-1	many	TGTGCCAGCAGGATAGGGGTCAATGAGCAGTTCTTC	CASRIGVNEQFF
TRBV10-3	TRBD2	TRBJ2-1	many	TGTGCCATCAGTGAGTCGACGGGACTAGCCCTTGAGCAGTTCTTC	CAISESTGLALEQFF
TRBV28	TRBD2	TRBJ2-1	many	TGTGCCAGCAGGGGCGCAGCGGGAAGTGAGCAGTTCTTC	CASRGAAGSEQFF
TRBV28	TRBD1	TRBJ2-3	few	TGTGCCAGCGGAGGACAGGAAGATACGCAGTATTTT	CASGGQEDTQYF
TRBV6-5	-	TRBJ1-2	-	TGTGCCAGCAGCCCTTGGCGGTACTATGGCTACACCTTC	CASSPWRYYGYTF
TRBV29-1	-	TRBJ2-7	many	TGCAGCGTTGAAGATCGGGGTCGCGAGCAGTACTTC	CSVEDRGREQYF
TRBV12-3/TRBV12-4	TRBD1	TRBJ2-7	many	TGTGCCAGCACCCGGACAGGGGCCTACGAGCAGTACTTC	CASTRTGAYEQYF
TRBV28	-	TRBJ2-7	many	TGTGCCAGCACGGAACAGAGCTCCTACGAGCAGTACTTC	CASTEQSSYEQYF
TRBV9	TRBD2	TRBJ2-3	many	TGTGCCAGCAGCGTAGAGTTAGCGGGAGTTCCAGATACGCAGTATTTT	CASSVELAGVPDTQYF
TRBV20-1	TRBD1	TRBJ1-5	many	TGCAGTGCCAAACAGGGGGCACAGCCCCAGCATTTT	CSAKQGAQPQHF
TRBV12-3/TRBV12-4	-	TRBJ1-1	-	TGTGCCAGCAGTAAAAAAGTGAACACTGAAGCTTTCTTT	CASSKKVNTEAFF
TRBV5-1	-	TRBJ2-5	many	TGCGCCAGCAGCCACGGACTCGAAGAGACCCAGTACTTC	CASSHGLEETQYF
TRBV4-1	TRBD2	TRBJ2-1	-	TGCGCCAGCAGCCCAAAAAGCGGGAGGACAATTCCGGGATACAATGAGCAGTTCTTC	CASSPKSGRTIPGYNEQFF
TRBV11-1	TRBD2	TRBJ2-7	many	TGTGCCAGCAGCTTCCAGAGGTCCGGGACTAGAAGATCCCGGAGCTCCTACGAGCAGTACTTC	CASSFQRSGTRRSRSSYEQYF
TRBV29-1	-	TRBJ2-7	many	TGCAGCGTTGAGTCGGCGAACCGCTACGAGCAGTACTTC	CSVESANRYEQYF
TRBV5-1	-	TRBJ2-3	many	TGCGCCAGCAGCCCGCGGGGTTCTAGCACAGATACGCAGTATTTT	CASSPRGSSTDTQYF
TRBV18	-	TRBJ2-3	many	TGTGCCAGCTCACCTAGTAGCGTCCCAGATACGCAGTATTTT	CASSPSSVPDTQYF
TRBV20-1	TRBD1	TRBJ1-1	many	TGCAGTGTACCGAGCCCGGGACAGGGGAGCACTGAAGCTTTCTTT	CSVPSPGQGSTEAFF
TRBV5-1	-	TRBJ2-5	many	TGCGCCAGCAGCAGGGTTGGTCAAGAGACCCAGTACTTC	CASSRVGQETQYF
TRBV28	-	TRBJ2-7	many	TGTGCCAGCAGCCAAACAGGGCCCAGGAACGAGCAGTACTTC	CASSQTGPRNEQYF
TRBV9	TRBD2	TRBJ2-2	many	TGTGCCAGCAGCGTAGGTTCGGGAGGGCCGTACACCGGGGAGCTGTTTTTT	CASSVGSGGPYTGELFF
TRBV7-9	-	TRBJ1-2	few	TGTGCCAGCAGCTTTGGCAGGGTTGATGGCTACACCTTC	CASSFGRVDGYTF
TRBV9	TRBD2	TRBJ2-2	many	TGTGCCAGCAGCCGAGCGGGGACTACCGGGGAGCTGTTTTTT	CASSRAGTTGELFF
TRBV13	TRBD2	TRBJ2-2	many	TGTGCCAGCAGTTGGACTAGCGGGAGGGGCACCGGGGAGCTGTTTTTT	CASSWTSGRGTGELFF
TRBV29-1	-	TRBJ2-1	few	TGCAGCGTTGTTGCACAGTCGGGTAATGAGCAGTTCTTC	CSVVAQSGNEQFF
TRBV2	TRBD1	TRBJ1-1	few	TGTGCCAGCAGGGCCGACAGGGCGGACACTGAAGCTTTCTTT	CASRADRADTEAFF
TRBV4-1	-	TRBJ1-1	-	TGCGCCAGCAGCCTTGTGACAGTGAACACTGAAGCTTTCTTT	CASSLVTVNTEAFF
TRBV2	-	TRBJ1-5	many	TGTGCCAGCTCCAAAACCCAGCATCCCAATCAGCCCCAGCATTTT	CASSKTQHPNQPQHF
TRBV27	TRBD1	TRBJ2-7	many	TGTGCCAGCAGTAAGGGACAGGGGGCGGAGGAAGAGCAGTACTTC	CASSKGQGAEEEQYF
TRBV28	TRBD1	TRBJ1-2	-	TGTGCCAGCAGTTTCCCGGACAGGGGGAATGGCTACACCTTC	CASSFPDRGNGYTF
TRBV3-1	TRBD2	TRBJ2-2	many	TGTGCCAGCAGCCAACATGCCGGGACTAGCGGGATCGGAACCGGGGAGCTGTTTTTT	CASSQHAGTSGIGTGELFF
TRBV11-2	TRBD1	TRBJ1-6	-	TGTGCCAGCAGCTTTCGGACAGGGAATTCACCCCTCCACTTT	CASSFRTGNSPLHF
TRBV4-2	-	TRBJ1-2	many	TGTGCCAGCAGCCAAGAGTTTATACACGCCTATTGGTATGGCTACACCTTC	CASSQEFIHAYWYGYTF
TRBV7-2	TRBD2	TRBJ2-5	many	TGTGCCAGCAGCTTCGGACTAGTAAGGGAGACCCAGTACTTC	CASSFGLVRETQYF
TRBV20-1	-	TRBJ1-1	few	TGCAGTGCTAGTTTCAGGGGCGACACTGAAGCTTTCTTT	CSASFRGDTEAFF
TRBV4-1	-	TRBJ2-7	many	TGCGCCAGCAGCCCCCACGCCAGCGGTACCTACGAGCAGTACTTC	CASSPHASGTYEQYF
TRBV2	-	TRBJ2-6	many	TGTGCCAGCAGTGACCCAGTAATAAATGTCTCTGGGGCCAACGTCCTGACTTTC	CASSDPVINVSGANVLTF
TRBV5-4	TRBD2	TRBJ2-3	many	TGTGCCAGCAGCAAGCGGGAGGCCGGGACAGATACGCAGTATTTT	CASSKREAGTDTQYF
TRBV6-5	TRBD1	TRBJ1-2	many	TGTGCCAGCAGTCCACAGGGGACCTATGGCTACACCTTC	CASSPQGTYGYTF
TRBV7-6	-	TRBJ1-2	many	TGTGCCAGCAGCTCTAGCCTCTCTCCTCCAGACACTTACTATGGCTACACCTTC	CASSSSLSPPDTYYGYTF
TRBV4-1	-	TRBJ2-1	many	TGCGCCAGCAGCCAAAGAGGAAATGAGCAGTTCTTC	CASSQRGNEQFF
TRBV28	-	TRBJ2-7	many	TGTGCCAGCAGTCCGCCCGAGAGGGGAAGAACCTACGAGCAGTACTTC	CASSPPERGRTYEQYF